Listed here are 29 T cell receptor beta chains from one sample, sequenced in a study of cytomegalovirus exposure and HLA in healthy donors. Primers for the PCR totalled 60 Vbeta and 13 Jbeta. The protocol was immunoSEQ multiplex PCR, while the TCRdb copy is restricted to in-frame clones and leaves out a portion. Among around 190,000 clones listed, 60% to 80% were seen once. Sequenced input: PBMCs. The receptors were sampled from a young woman in good health and CMV-seronegative.

The chain links TRBV28 to TRBJ2-3; no reliable D call. CDR3 length: 12 amino acids. Looked up from germline, CDR1 is MDHEN and CDR2 is SYDVKM. With 8 bases removed from V and 0 bases from J, the gap between germline ends came to 6 bases. This chain's CDR3 is CASAASTDTQYF. CDR3 nucleotides: TGTGCCAGCGCCGCGAGCACAGATACGCAGTATTTT.

The gene calls are TRBV5-6 and TRBJ2-1; D ambiguous. The V gene lost 1 base and the J gene lost 0 bases, with 8 bases spanning the gap. CDR3 length: 15 amino acids. Germline CDR1 SGHDT, CDR2 YYEEEE. Written as DNA, the CDR3 is TGTGCCAGCAGCTTGCGGTGGTCCTCCTACAATGAGCAGTTCTTC. Protein sequence: CASSLRWSSYNEQFF. The full variable domain, its missing parts supplied by reference TRBV5-6 and TRBJ2-1, is DAGVTQSPTHLIKTRGQQVTLRCSPKSGHDTVSWYQQALGQGPQFIFQYYEEEERQRGNFPDRFSGHQFPNYSSELNVNALLLGDSALYLCASSLRWSSYNEQFFGPGTRLTVL.

This clone was counted once. The gene calls are TRBV28 and TRBJ1-5; no definite D call. Trimming shortened V by 1 base and J by 3 bases, and 13 bases separated the two germline ends. Germline V gene lookup returns CDR1 MDHEN and CDR2 SYDVKM. The CDR3 sequence is 16 residues long. Here the CDR3 reads CASSLYGIPYNQPQHF. The CDR3 DNA sequence: TGTGCCAGCAGTTTATACGGTATCCCCTACAATCAGCCCCAGCATTTT.

CDR3 bases: TGCGCCAGCAGCTTGGAGGTGGGCCTAGCCAAAAACATTCAGTACTTC. Amino acids: CASSLEVGLAKNIQYF. The rearrangement uses TRBV5-1 and TRBJ2-4, with D unclear. The CDR3 length is 16 residues. V was pared by 0 bases and J by 0 bases, with 10 bases between. Germline lookup yields CDR1 SGHRS and CDR2 YFSETQ.

This chain uses TRBV19 with TRBJ2-7, with TRBD2 identical over 7 bases. CDR3 length: 13 amino acids. The trim removed 5 bases at V and 6 bases at J, leaving 7 bases unmatched. Germline-derived CDR1 and CDR2 are LNHDA and SQIVND (reference sequence). The CDR3 sequence is CASSPLGGSEQYF. The CDR3 region has the DNA TGTGCCAGTAGTCCTCTCGGGGGGAGCGAGCAGTACTTC.

CDR3 DNA: TGTGCCAGCAGCGTAGTGGAGGCAGGGGAGGGCTACACCTTC. Its protein is CASSVVEAGEGYTF. The V and J genes are TRBV9 and TRBJ1-2; a weak D match, TRBD1 (6 bases). With 0 bases removed from V and 8 bases from J, the gap between germline ends came to 14 bases. Germline V CDR1 and CDR2: SGDLS, YYNGEE. This CDR3 contains 14 residues.

The rearrangement uses TRBV5-6 and TRBJ2-1; the match to TRBD2 covers 9 bases. This CDR3 spans 14 amino acids. V trimming: 2 bases; J trimming: 7 bases; junction bases outside the gene matches: 4. CDR1 is SGHDT and CDR2 is YYEEEE in the germline V gene. The CDR3, as DNA: TGTGCCAGCAGCTTAGGACTAGCGCCGAATGAGCAGTTCTTC. This translates into CASSLGLAPNEQFF. The full variable domain, completed using reference TRBV5-6 and TRBJ2-1, is DAGVTQSPTHLIKTRGQQVTLRCSPKSGHDTVSWYQQALGQGPQFIFQYYEEEERQRGNFPDRFSGHQFPNYSSELNVNALLLGDSALYLCASSLGLAPNEQFFGPGTRLTVL.

This rearrangement joins TRBV6-6 to TRBJ1-2; no clear D gene. Germline loops: CDR1 MNHNY, CDR2 SVGAGI (reference sequence). The V end was cut by 2 bases, the J end by 1 base, with 14 bases between. The CDR3 is 16 residues long. DNA for the CDR3: TGTGCCAGCAGTTACCGGGGTAACCAGATTAACTATGGCTACACCTTC. Its translation: CASSYRGNQINYGYTF.

The chain has TRBV6-6 and TRBJ2-5; 7 bases match TRBD1. The V gene end was trimmed by 5 bases and the J gene end by 0 bases; junction bases not matched to a gene: 9. Germline V lookup: CDR1 MNHNY, CDR2 SVGAGI (reference sequence). The CDR3 consists of 16 residues. DNA of the CDR3: TGTGCCAGCAGTAACAACAGGGGCGGGTACCAAGAGACCCAGTACTTC. Its translation: CASSNNRGGYQETQYF.

This rearrangement joins TRBV7-6 to TRBJ2-6, with no clear D. The CDR3 has 14 residues. Trimming left V 5 bases short and J 2 bases short, with 7 bases between. Germline V gene data show CDR1 as SGHVS and CDR2 as FNYEAQ. In DNA form, the CDR3 reads TGTGCCAGCAGCCCCCCTACTGGGGCCAACGTCCTGACTTTC. Its protein is CASSPPTGANVLTF. Combining the CDR3 with reference TRBV7-6 and TRBJ2-6 gives the whole variable domain GAGVSQSPRYKVTKRGQDVALRCDPISGHVSLYWYRQALGQGPEFLTYFNYEAQQDKSGLPNDRFSAERPEGSISTLTIQRTEQRDSAMYRCASSPPTGANVLTFGAGSRLTVL.

The chain joins TRBV5-4 to TRBJ1-4; 8 nucleotides align to TRBD1. The CDR3 contains 15 residues. Germline V gene data show CDR1 as SGHNT and CDR2 as YYREEE (reference sequence). V trimming: 0 bases; J trimming: 5 bases; junction bases outside the gene matches: 3. The CDR3 DNA is TGTGCCAGCAGCTTGGGGGGACAGGCGAATGAAAAACTGTTTTTT. This translates into CASSLGGQANEKLFF.

This chain links TRBV5-1 with TRBJ2-3; 9 bases are a match to TRBD2. There are 15 residues in the CDR3. Germline V gives CDR1 SGHRS, CDR2 YFSETQ. V shed 4 bases and J 3 bases; nucleotides not matched to a gene: 6. The CDR3 coding sequence is TGCGCCAGCAGCACGGGACTAGCAAGAACAGATACGCAGTATTTT. It specifies CASSTGLARTDTQYF.

This chain joins TRBV7-8 and TRBJ2-3; TRBD2 aligns across 9 bases. Looked up from germline, CDR1 is SGHVS and CDR2 is FQNEAQ. The V gene end was trimmed by 4 bases and the J gene end by 1 base; junction bases not matched to a gene: 3. This CDR3 has 15 residues. The DNA of the CDR3 is TGTGCCAGCAGCTGGGGACTAGCCGGCACAGATACGCAGTATTTT. Translation gives CASSWGLAGTDTQYF.

The chain uses TRBV5-6 and TRBJ2-7; 7 bases align to TRBD2. The CDR3 has 15 amino acids. The V gene end was trimmed by 0 bases and the J gene end by 3 bases; junction bases not matched to a gene: 6. Per the germline V gene, CDR1 is SGHDT and CDR2 is YYEEEE. The DNA of the CDR3 is TGTGCCAGCAGCTTGGTTGGCGGGAGTGTCTACGAGCAGTACTTC. Its translation is CASSLVGGSVYEQYF.

This clone was found once. This chain joins TRBV7-8 and TRBJ1-4, with 9 positions matching TRBD1. Germline CDR1 reads SGHVS; CDR2 reads FQNEAQ. The junction had 9 bases not matched to a gene; V was cut back by 1 base and J by 0 bases. The CDR3 runs 19 residues. For the CDR3, the DNA is TGTGCCAGCAGCTTAGTTCGGGACAGGGTCCTCACAACTAATGAAAAACTGTTTTTT. Protein: CASSLVRDRVLTTNEKLFF.

This chain uses TRBV6-5 with TRBJ1-5; possible D gene TRBD1, 6 bases. Germline loops: CDR1 MNHEY, CDR2 SVGAGI. The CDR3 has 13 residues. Trimming took off 0 bases at V and 7 bases at J, with 7 bases between the two ends. The CDR3 nucleotides read TGTGCCAGCAGTTACTCGGGGGCCCAGCCCCAGCATTTT. It codes for CASSYSGAQPQHF.

This chain joins TRBV5-1 and TRBJ1-1; 7 bases are shared with TRBD1. Germline loops: CDR1 SGHRS, CDR2 YFSETQ. Trimming cost V 4 bases and J 0 bases; bases outside gene matches: 6. This CDR3 contains 15 residues. The CDR3 sequence is CASSVEQGLNTEAFF. The CDR3 coding sequence is TGCGCCAGCAGCGTAGAACAGGGGCTGAACACTGAAGCTTTCTTT.

The chain employs TRBV4-1 and TRBJ2-5; 10 nucleotides line up with TRBD2. The CDR3 loop spans 15 amino acids. J was trimmed by 5 bases and V by 7 bases; bases with no gene match: 10. From germline, CDR1 is MGHRA and CDR2 YSYEKL. The CDR3: CASTFSGGPVETQYF. The CDR3 DNA is TGCGCCAGCACCTTTAGCGGGGGGCCGGTGGAGACCCAGTACTTC.

Worth noting for this clone: One end of the junction fails to match germline, which may point to a read error. The chain carries TRBV7-9 and TRBJ1-6; 10 positions agree with TRBD1. The germline V gene has CDR1 SEHNR and CDR2 FQNEAQ (reference sequence). The CDR3 runs to 17 residues. CDR3 amino acids: CSSSLAGRQGANSPLHF. The CDR3 nucleotides read TGTTCCAGCAGCTTAGCCGGTCGACAGGGGGCTAATTCACCCCTCCACTTT.

This clone was found a few times. This chain uses TRBV10-3 with TRBJ1-5; possible D gene TRBD1, 5 bases. This CDR3 is built from 14 residues. V was shortened by 4 bases and J by 4 bases, with 11 bases between the two germline ends. Looked up from germline, CDR1 is ENHRY and CDR2 is SYGVKD. Here the CDR3 reads CAISGSRGNQPQHF. Written as DNA, the CDR3 is TGTGCCATCAGTGGGTCCCGGGGGAATCAGCCCCAGCATTTT.

The V call is TRBV6-5, the J call TRBJ2-3; a possible D gene is TRBD2 (6 bases). CDR3 length equals 12 residues. Per the germline V gene, CDR1 is MNHEY and CDR2 is SVGAGI. V gave up 5 bases and J gave up 5 bases, with 8 bases separating them. CDR3 protein: CASSVGGDTQYF. The CDR3 DNA reads as TGTGCCAGCAGTGTGGGGGGAGATACGCAGTATTTT.

This chain uses TRBV10-2 with TRBJ1-1; possible D gene TRBD1, 5 bases. Deletions cut 6 bases from V and 4 bases from J, with 9 bases between. The CDR3 loop spans 12 amino acids. CDR1 and CDR2 from the germline V gene are WSHSY and SAAADI. CDR3 sequence (DNA): TGCGCCAGCAGACCAGGGCCCACTGAAGCTTTCTTT. Translating gives CASRPGPTEAFF.

This clone was seen a handful of times. The V and J genes are TRBV2 and TRBJ2-1; 13 bases fit TRBD2. This CDR3 spans 15 amino acids. J lost 9 bases, V lost 4 bases, and 6 bases had no gene match. Per the germline V gene, CDR1 is SNHLY and CDR2 is FYNNEI. CDR3 amino acids: CASSGLAGGGIEQFF. The CDR3 DNA reads TGTGCCAGCAGTGGACTAGCGGGAGGAGGTATTGAGCAGTTCTTC.

V usage is TRBV7-2 and J usage is TRBJ2-7, with D unresolved. The CDR3 covers 16 residues. Trimming shortened V by 2 bases and J by 0 bases, and 14 bases separated the two germline ends. Germline V gives CDR1 SGHTA, CDR2 FQGNSA. CDR3 region: CASSLSSRILSYEQYF. The CDR3 DNA reads TGTGCCAGCAGCTTATCTTCGCGGATACTCTCCTACGAGCAGTACTTC.

V usage is TRBV7-6 and J usage is TRBJ2-5, with D possibly matching TRBD2 (6 bases). CDR1 and CDR2 (germline): SGHVS, FNYEAQ. This CDR3 has 16 residues. V was pared by 5 bases and J by 1 base, with 17 bases between. In DNA form, the CDR3 reads TGTGCCAGCAGCCGCCGGGGGTCAACCGGCCAAGAGACCCAGTACTTC. Translated: CASSRRGSTGQETQYF.

Only a few counts were recorded for this clone. V gene TRBV6-6 combines with J gene TRBJ2-3; TRBD2 agrees at 9 bases. The CDR3 loop spans 15 amino acids. V lost 6 bases to trimming and J lost 4 bases; unmatched junction nucleotides: 8. Germline V gene lookup returns CDR1 MNHNY and CDR2 SVGAGI (reference sequence). The CDR3 protein is CASSTLAGPPDTQYF. In DNA form, the CDR3 reads TGTGCCAGCAGCACGCTAGCGGGGCCCCCAGATACGCAGTATTTT.

DNA for the CDR3: TGCGCCAGAAGGACAGGTACGGACGAGCAGTACTTC. This sequence encodes CARRTGTDEQYF. This chain links TRBV5-1 with TRBJ2-7; 7 bases agree with TRBD1. The V and J ends lost 8 bases and 5 bases, in that order; junction bases with no gene match: 7. Germline CDR1 reads SGHRS; CDR2 reads YFSETQ. The CDR3 totals 12 residues.

This clone was counted a few times. This chain links TRBV5-6 with TRBJ2-3; D might be TRBD2 (5 bases). The CDR3 is made up of 15 amino acids. Between the trimmed V and J ends, which lost 0 bases and 2 bases, there was a span of 10 bases. Germline V CDR1 and CDR2: SGHDT, YYEEEE. The CDR3 sequence: CASSLDSAYTDTQYF. CDR3 nucleotides: TGTGCCAGCAGCTTGGATAGCGCATACACAGATACGCAGTATTTT. Filled out from reference TRBV5-6 and TRBJ2-3, the complete variable domain reads DAGVTQSPTHLIKTRGQQVTLRCSPKSGHDTVSWYQQALGQGPQFIFQYYEEEERQRGNFPDRFSGHQFPNYSSELNVNALLLGDSALYLCASSLDSAYTDTQYFGPGTRLTVL.

The V call is TRBV4-1, the J call TRBJ2-3; tentative D call: TRBD2 (7 bases). This CDR3 spans 16 amino acids. Germline V lookup: CDR1 MGHRA, CDR2 YSYEKL. V lost 3 bases, J lost 2 bases, and 15 bases lay in between. This chain's CDR3 is CASSHKGGGVTDTQYF. CDR3 sequence (DNA): TGCGCCAGCAGCCACAAAGGGGGGGGCGTCACAGATACGCAGTATTTT.